This TCR beta chain was identified during a study of CD8+ T cells in alopecia areata. Treatment defined: oral pan-JAK inhibitor, 5-10 mg twice daily. RNA was extracted and reverse transcribed into cDNA as the sequencing template. Data came from immunoSEQ multiplex PCR; TCRdb stores just in-frame clones and leaves some out. This table has approximately 200,000 clones, 55% to 75% appearing once. This clone occurred a few times. V lost 2 bases and J lost 4; bases outside the gene matches: 3. This CDR3 region has 14 residues. Germline V gene data show CDR1 as MNHEY and CDR2 as SVGAGI. The chain carries TRBV6-5 and TRBJ1-1; 8 nucleotides match TRBD1. This sequence originates from a human donor with alopecia areata. Here the sequenced sample was CD4+ T cells sorted from blood, taken at week 24, from a patient treated with tofacitinib. The CDR3 region is CASSYQGAGTEAFF. The CDR3 DNA reads as TGTGCCAGCAGTTACCAGGGGGCAGGCACTGAAGCTTTCTTT.